The next 32 T cell receptor beta chains were all read from a single sample in a study of blood T cell repertoires in COVID-19. The method was immunoSEQ multiplex PCR; TCRdb's version includes in-frame clones alone and lacks a portion of them. In the table there are about 160,000 clones, 65% to 85% of which are singletons. Sequences were obtained from PBMCs or T cells enriched from blood (not recorded which). The receptors come from a woman aged 40 to 55 with acute COVID-19.

As to this clone: This CDR3 is also generated by other DNA sequences in the sample. This chain connects TRBV5-1 to TRBJ1-2; tentative D call: TRBD1 (5 bases). The CDR3 is 12 residues long. The germline V and J ends were trimmed by 3 bases and 3 bases, with 6 bases remaining between them. Germline CDR1 SGHRS, CDR2 YFSETQ. The CDR3 region is CASSWGDYGYTF. In nucleotides, the CDR3 is TGCGCCAGCAGCTGGGGGGACTATGGCTACACCTTC.

V is TRBV11-2 and J is TRBJ2-5, with a possible D match to TRBD1 (5 bases). The CDR3 contains 14 residues. V lost 6 bases, J lost 4 bases, and 15 bases lay in between. Germline V lookup: CDR1 SGHAT, CDR2 FQNNGV. CDR3 nucleotide sequence: TGTGCCAGCAGTGCCTGGACACTCGGAGAGACCCAGTACTTC. Encoded protein: CASSAWTLGETQYF.

The chain uses TRBV2 and TRBJ2-1; 8 bases are a match to TRBD2. With V trimmed by 9 bases and J by 6 bases, 10 bases remained unmatched. CDR1 is SNHLY and CDR2 is FYNNEI in the germline V gene. This CDR3 has 14 amino acids. The CDR3 protein is CASTREREINEQFF. Here the CDR3 DNA reads TGTGCCAGTACTCGGGAGCGGGAGATCAATGAGCAGTTCTTC.

V usage is TRBV4-2 and J usage is TRBJ2-1; 8 bases line up with TRBD2. The CDR3 extends over 17 amino acids. CDR1 is LGHNA and CDR2 is YNFKEQ in the germline V gene. Trimming took 1 base from V and 4 from J; bases not matched to a gene: 9. The CDR3 DNA is TGTGCCAGCAGCCAAGTCCGGGGAGGGACTAGTTACAATGAGCAGTTCTTC. This sequence encodes CASSQVRGGTSYNEQFF.

CDR3 sequence: CASSHPGQGETQYF. Written as DNA, the CDR3 is TGTGCCAGCAGCCACCCGGGACAGGGGGAGACCCAGTACTTC. This chain uses TRBV14 with TRBJ2-5; TRBD1 matches at 10 bases. This CDR3 comprises 14 residues. The germline CDR1 and CDR2 sequences are SGHDN and FVKESK. Trimming took 3 bases from V and 5 from J; bases not matched to a gene: 3.

The J gene is TRBJ2-2, the V gene TRBV19, with 11 nucleotides matching TRBD1. The junction had 8 bases not matched to a gene; V was cut back by 5 bases and J by 6 bases. Germline V gene lookup returns CDR1 LNHDA and CDR2 SQIVND (reference sequence). The CDR3 has 16 amino acids. The CDR3 spells CASSAGQGAGAGELFF. CDR3 coding DNA: TGTGCCAGTAGTGCCGGACAGGGGGCGGGGGCCGGGGAGCTGTTTTTT.

This clone was detected ten times or more. The chain joins TRBV6-4 to TRBJ2-3; the D gene is possibly TRBD2 (6 bases). V was clipped by 3 bases and J by 0 bases, with 10 bases between them. This CDR3 has 15 amino acids. Per the germline V gene, CDR1 is MRHNA and CDR2 is SNTAGT. CDR3 nucleotides: TGTGCCAGCAGTGAAACGGGAGATAGCACAGATACGCAGTATTTT. Translation: CASSETGDSTDTQYF.

The chain recombines TRBV3-1 (or the pseudogene TRBV3-2) with TRBJ1-6, with 8 bases identical to TRBD1. The V segment lost 4 bases and the J segment 6 bases; nucleotides outside the gene matches: 8. Germline V gene data show CDR1 as LGHDT and CDR2 as YNNKEL (reference sequence). The CDR3 runs to 16 residues. The DNA of the CDR3 is TGTGCCAGCAGCCCCGCTGGACAGGGTGGTAATTCACCCCTCCACTTT. It encodes CASSPAGQGGNSPLHF.

J is TRBJ1-2 and V is TRBV12-5; TRBD1 agrees at 7 bases. This CDR3 has 15 amino acids. V dropped 5 bases and J dropped 4; count of bases not matched to a gene: 10. Germline loops: CDR1 LGHNT, CDR2 FRNRAP. For the CDR3, the DNA is TGTGCTAGTGGTCTGTCCCAGGGACAGAGCTATGGCTACACCTTC. Translated, it gives CASGLSQGQSYGYTF.

The chain couples TRBV5-6 to TRBJ1-3; TRBD1 is a possible D gene (6 bases). Germline V gene lookup returns CDR1 SGHDT and CDR2 YYEEEE. CDR3 length equals 14 residues. The germline V and J ends were trimmed by 2 bases and 3 bases, with 9 bases remaining between them. The CDR3 loop is CASSFGRGGNTIYF. DNA of the CDR3: TGTGCCAGCAGCTTTGGCAGGGGTGGAAACACCATATATTTT. Filled out from reference TRBV5-6 and TRBJ1-3, the complete variable domain reads DAGVTQSPTHLIKTRGQQVTLRCSPKSGHDTVSWYQQALGQGPQFIFQYYEEEERQRGNFPDRFSGHQFPNYSSELNVNALLLGDSALYLCASSFGRGGNTIYFGEGSWLTVV.

The table lists this clone with a few counts. The chain uses TRBV11-2 and TRBJ2-7, with 7 bases aligning to TRBD2. Germline assignment: CDR1 SGHAT and CDR2 FQNNGV. The CDR3 is made up of 14 amino acids. V shed 1 base and J 4 bases; nucleotides not matched to a gene: 4. The CDR3 DNA is TGTGCCAGCAGCTTAGGGCGGGAGATTTACGAGCAGTACTTC. Protein: CASSLGREIYEQYF.

There are many counts of this clone. This chain links TRBV30 with TRBJ1-5; D might be TRBD1 (6 bases). There are 14 residues in the CDR3. Per the germline V gene, CDR1 is GTSNPN and CDR2 is SVGIG (reference sequence). V lost 0 bases and J 4 bases, leaving 10 bases between the germline ends. This CDR3 is CAWSVGTGNQPQHF. In DNA form, the CDR3 reads TGTGCCTGGAGTGTAGGCACAGGGAATCAGCCCCAGCATTTT.

This clone appeared a few times. V gene TRBV18 combines with J gene TRBJ2-7; 8 nucleotides line up with TRBD2. V was clipped by 4 bases and J by 3 bases; unmatched bases: 5. The length of the CDR3 is 14 residues. Germline V gene data show CDR1 as KGHSH and CDR2 as LQKENI. CDR3 loop: CASSRSGSYYEQYF. In nucleotides, the CDR3 is TGTGCCAGCTCACGAAGCGGGAGTTACTACGAGCAGTACTTC. The variable domain in full, with the rest retrieved from reference TRBV18 and TRBJ2-7, is NAGVMQNPRHLVRRRGQEARLRCSPMKGHSHVYWYRQLPEEGLKFMVYLQKENIIDESGMPKERFSAEFPKEGPSILRIQQVVRGDSAAYFCASSRSGSYYEQYFGPGTRLTVT.

The genes are TRBV10-3 and TRBJ1-2; tentatively, D is TRBD1 (6 bases). Deletions cut 2 bases from V and 5 bases from J, with 12 bases between. The CDR3 covers 14 residues. From germline, CDR1 is ENHRY and CDR2 SYGVKD. CDR3 residues: CAISETGRVYGYTF. Written as DNA, the CDR3 is TGTGCCATCAGTGAGACAGGGAGGGTTTATGGCTACACCTTC.

The rearrangement joins TRBV4-2 to TRBJ2-3, with 8 bases that match TRBD1. The CDR3 has 17 amino acids. Germline V lookup: CDR1 LGHNA, CDR2 YNFKEQ. J was trimmed by 4 bases and V by 1 base; bases with no gene match: 10. CDR3: CASSQGGVDRVADTQYF. The CDR3 nucleotides are TGTGCCAGCAGCCAAGGTGGTGTGGACAGGGTGGCAGATACGCAGTATTTT.

The chain is built from TRBV7-3 and TRBJ2-1; D is uncertain. The V end was cut by 2 bases, the J end by 4 bases, with 15 bases between. Germline V CDR1 and CDR2: SGHTA, FQGTGA. The CDR3 totals 16 residues. The CDR3 loop is CASSLESVTDYNEQFF. The CDR3 DNA reads TGTGCCAGCAGCTTAGAGAGTGTAACTGATTACAATGAGCAGTTCTTC.

The chain couples TRBV5-1 to TRBJ1-5, with D maybe TRBD1 (6 bases). In germline, CDR1 is SGHRS, CDR2 YFSETQ. The ends were cut back, 7 bases at V and 3 bases at J, with 17 bases in the middle. The CDR3 is 15 residues long. The CDR3 loop is CASWAGGGDNQPQHF. The CDR3 DNA follows: TGCGCCAGCTGGGCGGGGGGGGGCGACAATCAGCCCCAGCATTTT.

The chain links TRBV6-5 to TRBJ2-7; D call uncertain. Germline CDR1 reads MNHEY; CDR2 reads SVGAGI. Trimming took off 6 bases at V and 2 bases at J, with 5 bases between the two ends. The CDR3 contains 11 residues. CDR3 sequence: CASSSAYEQYF. In DNA form, the CDR3 reads TGTGCCAGCAGCTCCGCCTACGAGCAGTACTTC.

V usage is TRBV14 and J usage is TRBJ1-1; 7 nucleotides match TRBD1. J gave up 0 bases and V 4 bases, and 8 bases lay outside the gene matches. Germline-derived CDR1 and CDR2 are SGHDN and FVKESK. The CDR3 has 16 amino acids. DNA for the CDR3: TGTGCCAGCAGCCCGACAGGGACGCGGGTGAACACTGAAGCTTTCTTT. It is translated as CASSPTGTRVNTEAFF.

This clone was seen a single time. The CDR3 loop is CASSPVGGVVVEQFF. In DNA form, the CDR3 reads TGTGCCAGCTCACCAGTGGGGGGAGTCGTGGTTGAGCAGTTCTTC. This chain joins TRBV18 and TRBJ2-1; TRBD2 is a possible D gene (6 bases). Germline V gene lookup returns CDR1 KGHSH and CDR2 LQKENI. Trimming removed 2 bases from V and 9 bases from J, with 17 bases in between. The CDR3 is 15 amino acids.

The chain has TRBV25-1 and TRBJ1-6; D gene uncertain. Germline loops: CDR1 MGHDK, CDR2 SYGVNS. The CDR3 is 15 amino acids. V was shortened by 1 base and J by 6 bases, with 10 bases between the two germline ends. This CDR3 is CASSESRRSNSPLHF. As DNA, the CDR3 is TGTGCCAGCAGTGAATCGCGGCGGAGTAATTCACCCCTCCACTTT.

The chain carries TRBV19 and TRBJ2-2; 9 bases agree with TRBD2. The trim removed 4 bases at V and 6 bases at J, leaving 9 bases unmatched. The germline gives CDR1 LNHDA, CDR2 SQIVND (reference sequence). This CDR3 region has 16 residues. CDR3: CASSTLSGRGAGELFF. The CDR3 coding sequence is TGTGCCAGTAGTACCCTTAGCGGGAGAGGGGCCGGGGAGCTGTTTTTT. Drawing the rest from reference TRBV19 and TRBJ2-2, the complete variable domain is DGGITQSPKYLFRKEGQNVTLSCEQNLNHDAMYWYRQDPGQGLRLIYYSQIVNDFQKGDIAEGYSVSREKKESFPLTVTSAQKNPTAFYLCASSTLSGRGAGELFFGEGSRLTVL.

The chain combines TRBV7-9 with TRBJ1-6; 9 nucleotides align to TRBD1. After removal of 1 base from V and 8 bases from J, the junction contained 3 bases not matched to a gene. The CDR3 is 15 residues long. CDR1 and CDR2 from the germline V gene are SEHNR and FQNEAQ (reference sequence). The CDR3 region has the DNA TGTGCCAGCAGCTTAGAGGGACAGGGACATTCACCCCTCCACTTT. It codes for CASSLEGQGHSPLHF. Full variable domain (outside the CDR3, taken from reference TRBV7-9 and TRBJ1-6): DTGVSQNPRHKITKRGQNVTFRCDPISEHNRLYWYRQTLGQGPEFLTYFQNEAQLEKSRLLSDRFSAERPKGSFSTLEIQRTEQGDSAMYLCASSLEGQGHSPLHFGNGTRLTVT.

This clone was picked up a small number of times. The rearrangement joins TRBV3-1 (or the pseudogene TRBV3-2) to TRBJ1-6; D might be TRBD1 (5 bases). Germline V gene lookup returns CDR1 LGHDT and CDR2 YNNKEL (reference sequence). V lost 3 bases and J lost 6, with 9 bases in between. There are 14 residues in the CDR3. CDR3 amino acids: CASSQSDSNSPLHF. The CDR3 region has the DNA TGTGCCAGCAGCCAGTCAGACAGTAATTCACCCCTCCACTTT.

V is TRBV7-9 and J is TRBJ1-5; TRBD1 is a possible D gene (6 bases). CDR3 length: 14 residues. Germline V gene data show CDR1 as SEHNR and CDR2 as FQNEAQ (reference sequence). V gave up 8 bases and J gave up 2 bases, with 13 bases separating them. The CDR3 nucleotides are TGTGCCAGCGCTGGGGCAGGGGGCAATCAGCCCCAGCATTTT. Encoded protein: CASAGAGGNQPQHF. The whole variable domain, remainder taken from reference TRBV7-9 and TRBJ1-5, is DTGVSQNPRHKITKRGQNVTFRCDPISEHNRLYWYRQTLGQGPEFLTYFQNEAQLEKSRLLSDRFSAERPKGSFSTLEIQRTEQGDSAMYLCASAGAGGNQPQHFGDGTRLSIL.

This clone was picked up a small number of times. The V gene is TRBV7-2, the J gene TRBJ2-2; 8 bases fit TRBD2. Per germline, CDR1 SGHTA and CDR2 FQGNSA. CDR3 size: 16 residues. The J segment lost 5 bases and the V segment lost 4 bases, leaving 9 bases of the junction unmatched. The CDR3 reads CASSSPRGGRTGELFF. The CDR3 region has the DNA TGTGCCAGCAGCTCCCCCCGGGGCGGGAGGACCGGGGAGCTGTTTTTT.

This rearrangement joins TRBV19 to TRBJ2-1, with D maybe TRBD2 (6 bases). V lost 4 bases to trimming and J lost 0 bases, with 16 bases between them. This CDR3 region has 17 residues. CDR1 and CDR2 (germline): LNHDA, SQIVND (reference sequence). The CDR3 loop reads CASSRRRDISSYNEQFF. The CDR3 coding sequence is TGTGCCAGTAGTAGACGGAGGGATATTAGCTCCTACAATGAGCAGTTCTTC. Drawing the rest from reference TRBV19 and TRBJ2-1, the complete variable domain is DGGITQSPKYLFRKEGQNVTLSCEQNLNHDAMYWYRQDPGQGLRLIYYSQIVNDFQKGDIAEGYSVSREKKESFPLTVTSAQKNPTAFYLCASSRRRDISSYNEQFFGPGTRLTVL.

The J gene is TRBJ2-1, the V gene TRBV14; TRBD2 matches 8 bases. Unmatched junction bases numbered 7, after V lost 1 base and J lost 8 bases. Germline CDR1 reads SGHDN; CDR2 reads FVKESK. This CDR3 region has 15 residues. CDR3 bases: TGTGCCAGCAGCCAAGGGTCTAGCGGGTGGGATGAGCAGTTCTTC. Translated: CASSQGSSGWDEQFF.

The J gene is TRBJ2-1, the V gene TRBV6-6; D possibly corresponds to TRBD2 (5 bases). Germline CDR1 and CDR2: MNHNY and SVGAGI (reference sequence). The CDR3 loop spans 14 amino acids. The V and J ends lost 7 bases and 3 bases respectively, with 13 bases between them. CDR3 sequence: CASTKDSGYNEQFF. CDR3 bases: TGTGCCAGCACCAAGGACTCAGGCTACAATGAGCAGTTCTTC.

The chain is built from TRBV24-1 and TRBJ2-1; 14 nucleotides line up with TRBD2. CDR1 is KGHDR and CDR2 is SFDVKD in the germline V gene. The CDR3 totals 19 residues. Losses at the gene ends were 2 bases for V and 3 bases for J; bases not matched to a gene: 8. The CDR3 sequence: CATSDSGGTSGSVYNEQFF. The CDR3 DNA reads TGTGCCACCAGTGATTCGGGAGGGACTAGCGGGAGTGTCTACAATGAGCAGTTCTTC.

The chain employs TRBV6-5 and TRBJ2-2; D unclear. The CDR3 is made up of 13 amino acids. CDR1 is MNHEY, CDR2 SVGAGI, per germline. The V end lost 0 bases, the J end lost 6 bases, and 5 bases lay between the germline ends. In DNA, the CDR3 is TGTGCCAGCAGTTACTCGTTCGCCGGGGAGCTGTTTTTT. As protein: CASSYSFAGELFF.

The genes are TRBV4-1 and TRBJ1-4; 10 bases match TRBD1. Germline CDR1 is MGHRA and CDR2 is YSYEKL. CDR3 length equals 14 residues. V gave up 3 bases and J gave up 6 bases; unmatched junction bases: 1. The CDR3 is CASSQGTGDEKLFF. CDR3 bases: TGCGCCAGCAGCCAGGGGACAGGGGATGAAAAACTGTTTTTT.